The present TCR beta chain was sequenced within a study of read filtering for tumor transcriptome and immune sequencing. Whole-study findings and limits: This fraction held mixed bone marrow immune cells after CD138-negative sorting.

Germline V gene sequence: CDR1 DFQATT, CDR2 SNEGSKA (reference sequence). This CDR3 has 12 residues. V was trimmed by 6 bases and J by 1 base, leaving 9 bases between them. Molecular barcoded adaptors covering alpha/delta and beta/gamma chains were used on approximately 400 ng RNA. TCRdb reprocessed the reads with MiXCR, giving one entry per CDR3 protein. The sample includes under 40,000 distinct CDR3 sequences, approximately 14% seen only once; the top ten take roughly a sixth. This clonotype was seen at least ten times. Its target is not known. This clonotype originated in a donor aged 40 or older with multiple myeloma. J is TRBJ1-1 and V is TRBV20-1; D is unresolved. Sequences were obtained from a population of CD138-negative cells sorted from bone marrow. CDR3 sequence reads: CSAKDGNTEAFF. CDR3 DNA sequence: TGCAGTGCCAAGGACGGGAACACTGAAGCTTTCTTT.